These T cell receptor beta chains were read from a single sample in a study of neurological immune-mediated disorders. Using its own MiXCR run on the 5' RACE reads, TCRdb lists one record per CDR3 protein. Of approximately 100,000 distinct CDR3 sequences detected, roughly 3.5% appear once; the ten largest clones hold around 6%. Sequenced material: PBMCs. These receptors all come from a woman aged 18-35 years with multiple sclerosis. CDR3s include the opening cysteine and the closing phenylalanine or tryptophan. The D gene is left open where the match is weak. Clone size is given for some rows only: seen once, a few or many times, or a class if the clone is expanded.

D gene	V gene	J gene	clone size	CDR3 DNA	CDR3 protein
-	TRBV11-2	TRBJ1-4	many	TGTGCCAGCAGCCCGTGGGGCAGGGGTTCAGAAAAACTGTTTTTT	CASSPWGRGSEKLFF
-	TRBV19	TRBJ1-5	many	TGTGCCAGTAGTATCTTCAGAAATCAGCCCCAGCATTTT	CASSIFRNQPQHF
-	TRBV20-1	TRBJ1-4	many	TGCAGTGCTAGAGCTACATCCGGGACTCATAATGAAAAACTGTTTTTT	CSARATSGTHNEKLFF
-	TRBV10-2	TRBJ2-1	-	TGCGCCAGCAGTGAGTCCCCTGGGGGGGGGCAAGTCGGCAAGGGGGCGCAGTTCTTC	CASSESPGGGQVGKGAQFF
-	TRBV3-1	TRBJ2-1	many	TGTGCCAGCAGCCAATTCGGGGCCCTTCAGTTCTTC	CASSQFGALQFF
-	TRBV30	TRBJ2-2	many	TGTGCCTGGACACAGGAGAACACCGGGGAGCTGTTTTTT	CAWTQENTGELFF
TRBD1	TRBV3-1	TRBJ1-2	many	TGTGCCAGCAGCCAAGATTATACAGGGGATGGCTACACCTTC	CASSQDYTGDGYTF
TRBD2	TRBV20-1	TRBJ2-3	many	TGCAGTGCCGGGACGGGAGGGATGAGTGGCACAGATACGCAGTATTTT	CSAGTGGMSGTDTQYF
-	TRBV7-9	TRBJ1-1	many	TGTGCCAGCACCCACGAGGGGTTCGGCACTGAAGCTTTCTTT	CASTHEGFGTEAFF
TRBD1	TRBV6-6	TRBJ2-7	many	TGTGCCAGCAGTTGGGGACAGGGGGACTACGAGCAGTACTTC	CASSWGQGDYEQYF
-	TRBV7-9	TRBJ2-5	many	TGTGCCAGCAGCTTAGACTCGATCCAAGAGACCCAGTACTTC	CASSLDSIQETQYF
TRBD2	TRBV6-5	TRBJ2-7	many	TGTGCCAGCAGTTACGCCGGACTAGCGGGAGGCTACGAGCAGTACTTC	CASSYAGLAGGYEQYF
-	TRBV2	TRBJ2-2	many	TGTGCCAGCAGCCCTAGGAGGACCGGGGAGCTGTTTTTT	CASSPRRTGELFF
-	TRBV4-2	TRBJ2-5	many	TGTGCCAGCCGACCTAGTTGGGAAGAGACCCAGTACTTC	CASRPSWEETQYF
-	TRBV9	TRBJ1-4	many	TGTGCCAGCAGCGGAACCGGTCTTGTGGAAGAAAAACTGTTTTTT	CASSGTGLVEEKLFF
-	TRBV20-1	TRBJ1-1	-	TGCAGTGCTAGTCCAGGACGGAACACTGAAGCTTTCTTT	CSASPGRNTEAFF
-	TRBV27	TRBJ2-7	many	TGTGCCAGCAGTGTAGCGGCCGCCTACGAGCAGTACTTC	CASSVAAAYEQYF
-	TRBV28	TRBJ1-4	many	TGTGCCAGCAGTTTGAGGGGGGTTAGAAAACTGTTTTTT	CASSLRGVRKLFF
TRBD2	TRBV7-2	TRBJ2-7	many	TGTGCCAGCAGCTTAATCAGACTAGCGGGGGTCTACGAGCAGTACTTC	CASSLIRLAGVYEQYF
-	TRBV7-2	TRBJ1-1	many	TGTGCCAGCAGCTTAGAGGCCGAGAACACTGAAGCTTTCTTT	CASSLEAENTEAFF
-	TRBV6-2/TRBV6-3	TRBJ2-7	-	TGTGCCAGCAGGCAAGGGGTGCTCCTTCCGTACGAGCAGTACTTC	CASRQGVLLPYEQYF
-	TRBV20-1	TRBJ2-5	many	TGCAGCAGGACAGACCAAGAGACCCAGTACTTC	CSRTDQETQYF
TRBD2	TRBV20-1	TRBJ2-1	many	TGCAGTGCGAAAAAGCGGGAGGGACCACCAGGGAATGAGCAGTTCTTC	CSAKKREGPPGNEQFF
TRBD1	TRBV3-1	TRBJ2-7	-	TGTGCCAGCAGCCAAGAGTCCCGGGACAGGTCATACGAGCAGTACTTC	CASSQESRDRSYEQYF
-	TRBV5-1	TRBJ2-7	many	TGCGCCAGCAGAAGGGAGACCTACGAGCAGTACTTC	CASRRETYEQYF
-	TRBV3-1	TRBJ2-7	many	TGTGCCAGCAGCCGCGATGTGTCAACCAGCTCCTACGAGCAGTACTTC	CASSRDVSTSSYEQYF
-	TRBV7-9	TRBJ2-7	many	TGTGCCAGCAGCTTAGGTGGGGGAATCGAGCAGTACTTC	CASSLGGGIEQYF
-	TRBV18	TRBJ1-2	many	TGTGCCAGCTCACCGAGGCTTTCCTGGGGCGCCGGCTATGGCTACACCTTC	CASSPRLSWGAGYGYTF